This record covers a single TCR beta chain. The CDR3 spans 13 residues. Germline V gene lookup returns CDR1 SNHLY and CDR2 FYNNEI. The J segment lost 5 bases and the V segment lost 11 bases, leaving 12 bases of the junction unmatched. How the authors handled the data: Reference gene primer amplification gave estimated nucleated cell counts. The method was immunoSEQ multiplex PCR; TCRdb's version includes in-frame clones alone and lacks a portion of them. Clone size and V and J calls were adopted from that table, with D and trimming inferred from the DNA. The data contain 200,000 to 250,000 clones, 87% of them singletons. This sample is drawn from a study of blood T cell repertoires in COVID-19. Participant ages covered roughly 18 to 89 years across 24 US areas. Cohort 3 donors were reported recovered after two negative PCRs, clearance, or symptom resolution.

V is TRBV2 and J is TRBJ2-7; 7 nucleotides align to TRBD1. Material: PBMCs or T cells enriched from blood (not recorded which). This receptor was identified in a man between 25 and 39 years old who had recovered from COVID-19. The CDR3 sequence: CAGPRQGSNEQYF. As DNA, the CDR3 is TGTGCCGGGCCCCGACAGGGTTCCAACGAGCAGTACTTC.